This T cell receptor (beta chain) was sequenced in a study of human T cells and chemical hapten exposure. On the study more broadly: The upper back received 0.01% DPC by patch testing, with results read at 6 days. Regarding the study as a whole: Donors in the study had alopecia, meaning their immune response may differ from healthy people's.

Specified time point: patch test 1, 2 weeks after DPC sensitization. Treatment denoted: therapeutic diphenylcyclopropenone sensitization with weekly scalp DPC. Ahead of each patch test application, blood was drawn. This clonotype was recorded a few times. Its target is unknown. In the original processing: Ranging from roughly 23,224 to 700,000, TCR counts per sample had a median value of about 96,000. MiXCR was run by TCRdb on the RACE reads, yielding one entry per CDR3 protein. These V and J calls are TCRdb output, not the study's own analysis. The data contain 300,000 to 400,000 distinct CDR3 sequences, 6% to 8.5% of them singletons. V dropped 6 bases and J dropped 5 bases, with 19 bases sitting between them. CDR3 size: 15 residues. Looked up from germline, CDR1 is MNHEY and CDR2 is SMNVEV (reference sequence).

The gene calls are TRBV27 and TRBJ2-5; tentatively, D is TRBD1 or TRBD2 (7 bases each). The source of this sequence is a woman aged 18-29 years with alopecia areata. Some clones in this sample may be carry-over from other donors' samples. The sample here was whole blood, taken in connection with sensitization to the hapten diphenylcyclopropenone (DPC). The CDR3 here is CASSQGGPPSETQYF. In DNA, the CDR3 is TGTGCCAGCAGCCAGGGGGGGCCTCCGTCCGAGACCCAGTACTTC.